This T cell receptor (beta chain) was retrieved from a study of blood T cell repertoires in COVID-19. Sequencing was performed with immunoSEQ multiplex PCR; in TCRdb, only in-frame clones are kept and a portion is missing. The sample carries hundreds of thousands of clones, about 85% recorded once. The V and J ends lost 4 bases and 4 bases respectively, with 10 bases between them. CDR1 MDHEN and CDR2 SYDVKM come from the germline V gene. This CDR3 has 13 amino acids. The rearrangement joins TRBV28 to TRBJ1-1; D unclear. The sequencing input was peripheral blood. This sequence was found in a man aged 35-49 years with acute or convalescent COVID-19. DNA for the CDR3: TGTGCCAGCAGTTATGTTGAGGGCACTGAAGCTTTCTTT. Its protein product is CASSYVEGTEAFF.